This TCR beta chain was sequenced for a study of OX40 agonist ivuxolimab in advanced cancers. Study at large: Averaging about 60 years in age, with a range of roughly 23 to 85, the cohort was around 83% male. Two patients with cutaneous melanoma and one with hepatocellular carcinoma, three in total, showed partial responses.

The V gene's germline CDR1 is KGHSH and CDR2 LQKENI. The J segment lost 8 bases and the V segment lost 6 bases, leaving 10 bases of the junction unmatched. The CDR3 sequence is 14 residues long. The table came from immunoSEQ multiplex PCR; TCRdb's copy has only in-frame clones and leaves some out. The repertoire includes tens of thousands of clones, roughly 84% of them detected once, and around 0.84% sits in the top ten. This clone came up once. The chain is built from TRBV18 and TRBJ2-4; 7 positions agree with TRBD1. The sample consisted of CD4+ or CD8+ T cells sorted from blood, taken in a trial of the OX40 agonist ivuxolimab. The sequence was obtained from an adult with an advanced solid tumor such as melanoma, head and neck, liver or kidney cancer. The CDR3 reads CASSHGQDFDIQYF. As DNA, the CDR3 is TGTGCCAGCTCCCATGGACAGGATTTTGACATTCAGTACTTC.